This T cell receptor beta chain was documented in a study of blood T cells in healthy people across ages. Only a few counts were recorded for this clonotype. Germline CDR1 and CDR2: MDHEN and SYDVKM. J gave up 5 bases and V 6 bases, and 7 bases lay outside the gene matches. The CDR3 covers 14 residues. Alongside a J-beta primer mix, a sample-barcoded 5' primer served in a second PCR lasting 7 to 11 cycles. TCRdb redid the calling of the 5' RACE reads with MiXCR, one entry per CDR3 protein. Of some 1.1 million distinct CDR3 sequences listed, roughly two fifths were seen once; the top ten hold under 15%.

The chain recombines TRBV28 with TRBJ2-1; 7 positions agree with TRBD1. The sample comprised blood. This TCR came from a young man in good health. The CDR3 here is CASSHQDRDNEQFF. The DNA for the CDR3 is TGTGCCAGCAGCCATCAAGACAGGGACAATGAGCAGTTCTTC. Supplemented by reference TRBV28 and TRBJ2-1, the full variable domain reads DVKVTQSSRYLVKRTGEKVFLECVQDMDHENMFWYRQDPGLGLRLIYFSYDVKMKEKGDIPEGYSVSREKKERFSLILESASTNQTSMYLCASSHQDRDNEQFFGPGTRLTVL.